The rows below give T cell receptor beta chains drawn from one sample of a study of blood T cell repertoires in COVID-19. Sequencing was performed with immunoSEQ multiplex PCR; in TCRdb, only in-frame clones are kept and a portion is missing. Among about 190,000 clones, roughly 80% were seen once, and the ten largest hold approximately 3%. Input material: PBMCs or T cells enriched from blood (not recorded which). The source is a woman in her 30s who had recovered from COVID-19. CDR3s include the opening cysteine and the closing phenylalanine or tryptophan. Fields, in order: CDR3 length, V gene, clone size, J gene, D gene, CDR3 protein, CDR3 DNA. A D gene is named only where the DNA matches it firmly. Expanded clones get a size class; other rows say once, few or many, or leave the size out.

>15|TRBV24-1|NA|TRBJ1-4|TRBD1
CATSDPTGVREKLFF
TGTGCCACCAGTGACCCGACAGGGGTAAGGGAAAAACTGTTTTTT
>14|TRBV7-2|NA|TRBJ2-5|NA
CASSPSRYQETQYF
TGTGCCAGCAGCCCAAGCAGGTACCAAGAGACCCAGTACTTC
>16|TRBV2|NA|TRBJ2-1|TRBD2
CASSEDGTSGSYEQFF
TGTGCCAGCAGTGAAGACGGGACTAGCGGGAGTTATGAGCAGTTCTTC
>14|TRBV5-4|NA|TRBJ1-6|NA
CASSLAQAGSPLHF
TGTGCCAGCAGCTTGGCCCAGGCGGGTTCACCCCTCCACTTT
>15|TRBV9|NA|TRBJ1-1|TRBD1
CASSVQTGGNTEAFF
TGTGCCAGCAGCGTCCAGACAGGGGGGAACACTGAAGCTTTCTTT
>14|TRBV11-3|once|TRBJ2-2|NA
CASSHGTLTGELFF
TGTGCCAGCAGCCACGGGACTCTTACCGGGGAGCTGTTTTTT
>13|TRBV7-2|many|TRBJ1-5|NA
CASSLERNQPQHF
TGTGCCAGCAGCTTAGAGAGGAATCAGCCCCAGCATTTT
>14|TRBV28|NA|TRBJ1-2|NA
CASSLIGIRNGYTF
TGTGCCAGCAGTTTGATCGGGATACGGAATGGCTACACCTTC
>15|TRBV11-3|once|TRBJ1-2|TRBD1
CASSYRARGRYGYTF
TGTGCCAGCAGCTATCGGGCCAGGGGGCGATATGGCTACACCTTC
>12|TRBV19|few|TRBJ1-2|NA
CASSIDRAGYTF
TGTGCCAGTAGTATAGACAGGGCTGGCTACACCTTC
>16|TRBV4-2|once|TRBJ1-5|NA
CASSQLQRGGNQPQHF
TGTGCCAGCAGCCAACTACAGCGGGGAGGCAATCAGCCCCAGCATTTT
>14|TRBV18|NA|TRBJ1-6|NA
CASSPPSGNSPLHF
TGTGCCAGCTCACCACCGTCGGGTAATTCACCCCTCCACTTT
>14|TRBV18|NA|TRBJ2-1|TRBD2
CASSPLSGTVEQFF
TGTGCCAGCTCACCTCTTAGCGGGACGGTTGAGCAGTTCTTC
>14|TRBV12-5|NA|TRBJ1-2|NA
CASGGLDRDYGYTF
TGTGCTAGTGGGGGGCTGGACAGAGACTATGGCTACACCTTC
>16|TRBV4-1|many|TRBJ2-2|NA
CASSQVLAKNTGELFF
TGCGCCAGCAGCCAAGTCCTGGCCAAGAACACCGGGGAGCTGTTTTTT
>16|TRBV7-2|NA|TRBJ2-2|NA
CASSPLGTGSAGELFF
TGTGCCAGCAGCCCACTGGGTACCGGGAGCGCCGGGGAGCTGTTTTTT
>14|TRBV11-2|NA|TRBJ2-7|NA
CASSLPWLGGEQYF
TGTGCCAGCAGCTTACCCTGGCTAGGGGGCGAGCAGTACTTC
>15|TRBV28|once|TRBJ2-3|NA
CASSFTGQLFYTQYF
TGTGCCAGCAGTTTTACGGGACAACTCTTTTATACGCAGTATTTT
>14|TRBV5-1|once|TRBJ1-2|NA
CASSPSQGPDGYTF
TGCGCCAGCAGCCCCTCCCAGGGCCCGGATGGCTACACCTTC
>14|TRBV28|NA|TRBJ2-6|NA
CASSEVSGANVLTF
TGTGCCAGCAGCGAGGTTTCTGGGGCCAACGTCCTGACTTTC
>16|TRBV28|NA|TRBJ2-7|NA
CASSLSAGYASYEQYF
TGTGCCAGCAGTTTATCTGCGGGATACGCGTCCTACGAGCAGTACTTC
>15|TRBV18|NA|TRBJ2-5|TRBD2
CASSLGLAGLETQYF
TGTGCCAGCTCACTGGGGCTAGCGGGGCTGGAGACCCAGTACTTC
>14|TRBV7-2|NA|TRBJ2-5|NA
CASSLTPGKETQYF
TGTGCCAGCAGCTTGACCCCAGGGAAAGAGACCCAGTACTTC
>15|TRBV2|NA|TRBJ2-3|TRBD1
CASRDTGGPTDTQYF
TGTGCCAGCAGGGACACAGGGGGTCCTACAGATACGCAGTATTTT
>15|TRBV7-6|NA|TRBJ1-4|TRBD1
CASSGPGTGHEKLFF
TGTGCCAGCAGCGGACCGGGGACAGGGCATGAAAAACTGTTTTTT
>14|TRBV5-5|NA|TRBJ2-5|TRBD1
CASSPDRDRETQYF
TGTGCCAGCAGCCCTGACAGGGATCGAGAGACCCAGTACTTC
>16|TRBV5-1|NA|TRBJ2-3|NA
CASSLGANSDTDTQYF
TGCGCCAGCAGCTTGGGCGCGAATAGCGACACAGATACGCAGTATTTT
>14|TRBV3-1/TRBV3-2|NA|TRBJ2-1|NA
CASSQAGAYNEQFF
TGTGCCAGCAGCCAAGCGGGGGCCTACAATGAGCAGTTCTTC
>15|TRBV4-1|NA|TRBJ1-5|NA
CASSQGGQGGQPQHF
TGCGCCAGCAGCCAAGGGGGGCAGGGTGGCCAGCCCCAGCATTTT
>17|TRBV14|NA|TRBJ2-2|TRBD1
CASSSLRGPANTGELFF
TGTGCCAGCAGCTCTCTCAGGGGGCCCGCGAACACCGGGGAGCTGTTTTTT
>11|TRBV20-1|NA|TRBJ1-1|NA
CSATAAREAFF
TGCAGTGCTACCGCGGCTAGAGAAGCTTTCTTT
>17|TRBV5-1|NA|TRBJ1-3|NA
CASSSRQDFSSGNTIYF
TGCGCCAGCAGCTCTCGACAGGACTTTTCCTCTGGAAACACCATATATTTT
>16|TRBV2|NA|TRBJ2-3|TRBD2
CASSRGVAGGTDTQYF
TGTGCCAGCAGCCGCGGGGTAGCGGGGGGAACAGATACGCAGTATTTT
>13|TRBV5-1|few|TRBJ1-1|NA
CASSLVPGTEAFF
TGCGCCAGCAGCTTGGTTCCGGGAACTGAAGCTTTCTTT
>15|TRBV2|once|TRBJ1-2|NA
CASSEALGGTYGYTF
TGTGCCAGCAGTGAAGCGCTTGGGGGGACCTATGGCTACACCTTC
>15|TRBV30|few|TRBJ2-5|TRBD2
CAWSVSSGSTKTQYF
TGTGCCTGGAGTGTTAGTAGCGGGAGCACGAAGACCCAGTACTTC
>17|TRBV5-4|NA|TRBJ2-5|TRBD2
CASSFQMTSGLQETQYF
TGTGCCAGCAGCTTCCAAATGACTAGCGGGTTGCAGGAGACCCAGTACTTC
>18|TRBV6-6|NA|TRBJ2-3|TRBD2
CASSRPSIVAGITDTQYF
TGTGCCAGCAGTCGCCCCTCGATAGTAGCGGGCATAACAGATACGCAGTATTTT
>15|TRBV5-5|NA|TRBJ2-1|TRBD2
CASSLRAGGPNEQFF
TGTGCCAGCAGCTTGCGGGCGGGGGGGCCGAATGAGCAGTTCTTC
>16|TRBV4-2|NA|TRBJ1-2|NA
CASSQDPDRAGGGYTF
TGTGCCAGCAGCCAAGATCCAGACAGAGCCGGTGGAGGCTACACCTTC
>18|TRBV14|NA|TRBJ1-1|TRBD1
CASSQAPTKEGARTEAFF
TGTGCCAGCAGCCAAGCACCAACGAAGGAGGGGGCGAGAACTGAAGCTTTCTTT
>17|TRBV6-4|NA|TRBJ1-6|TRBD1
CASSDRREGQGRSPLHF
TGTGCCAGCAGTGACAGGAGGGAGGGACAGGGTAGGTCACCCCTCCACTTT
>11|TRBV28|few|TRBJ1-1|NA
CASSPSFEAFF
TGTGCCAGCAGTCCGAGCTTTGAAGCTTTCTTT
>17|TRBV5-4|NA|TRBJ1-3|NA
CASSLEAGALSGNTIYF
TGTGCCAGCAGCTTGGAAGCAGGGGCCCTATCTGGAAACACCATATATTTT
>19|TRBV5-6|NA|TRBJ1-4|TRBD1
CASSLGGVTRTGISEKLFF
TGTGCCAGCAGCTTGGGCGGCGTAACTCGGACAGGAATTTCCGAAAAACTGTTTTTT
>15|TRBV9|NA|TRBJ2-7|TRBD2
CASSVEGGRGYEQYF
TGTGCCAGCAGCGTAGAGGGCGGGAGAGGGTACGAGCAGTACTTC
>13|TRBV24-1|NA|TRBJ2-1|NA
CATSELTVNEQFF
TGTGCCACCAGTGAGTTGACAGTCAATGAGCAGTTCTTC